This record looks at one T cell receptor beta chain sequence and its context. Its antigen is unknown. TCRdb reprocessed the 5' RACE reads with MiXCR, giving one entry per CDR3 protein. The repertoire consists of about 32,000 distinct CDR3 sequences, with around 27% occurring once and the leading ten covering around 2.3%. The CDR3 contains 21 residues. Germline loops: CDR1 KGHDR, CDR2 SFDVKD. Cells sorted as Tregs were CD4+, CD25+ and CD127-/low. Study-wide results and caveats: The TCR gene usage of tumor memory CD4+ T cells clustered together with blood and lymph node memory CD4+ cells and with lymph node naive CD4+ cells.

This clonotype was sampled from a female donor with breast cancer. The sequenced sample was tumor-infiltrating Tregs sorted from the breast tumor. J is TRBJ2-1 and V is TRBV24-1, with 16 bases matching TRBD2. The tail of the sequence fits TRBJ2-7 better, so the J call may be wrong. In DNA, the CDR3 is TGTGCCACCAGTGAAACCGGGACTAGCGGGAGGGCCATATCCCACTACAATGAGCAGTACTTC. Its translation is CATSETGTSGRAISHYNEQYF.